The 19 T cell receptor beta chains presented below share a single source sample, sequenced in a study of T cell responses to AZD1222 COVID-19 vaccine. This table comes from immunoSEQ multiplex PCR, and its TCRdb copy is limited to in-frame clones, with some not included. Here the sample spans 90,000 to 110,000 clones, 88% being singletons. Sequencing used peripheral blood, obtained on day 0 of AZD1222 vaccination. The source of these receptors is an adult in good health.

This sequence joins TRBV6-5 and TRBJ2-1, with TRBD1 as a possible D gene (5 bases). The germline V gene has CDR1 MNHEY and CDR2 SVGAGI. V lost 7 bases and J lost 4, with 17 bases in between. The CDR3 is made up of 15 amino acids. CDR3 protein: CASTSSRTLYNEQFF. In DNA, the CDR3 is TGTGCCAGCACTTCCAGCCGGACACTTTACAATGAGCAGTTCTTC.

V is TRBV29-1 and J is TRBJ2-3; D not resolved. CDR1 is SQVTM and CDR2 is ANQGSEA in the germline V gene. Trimming shortened V by 6 bases and J by 4 bases, and 11 bases separated the two germline ends. There are 12 residues in the CDR3. CDR3 DNA sequence: TGCAGCGTCCGGTCTCTGGCAGATACGCAGTATTTT. This codes for CSVRSLADTQYF.

The rearrangement links TRBV7-8 to TRBJ2-1; the D gene is possibly TRBD1 (5 bases). Germline V lookup: CDR1 SGHVS, CDR2 FQNEAQ. The CDR3 covers 16 residues. Trimming left V 4 bases short and J 0 bases short, with 13 bases between. This CDR3 is CASSSRQFDSYNEQFF. DNA of the CDR3: TGTGCCAGCAGCTCTCGACAGTTTGACTCCTACAATGAGCAGTTCTTC.

The genes are TRBV2 and TRBJ2-3; D might be TRBD2 (5 bases). This CDR3 is built from 16 residues. V shed 2 bases and J shed 0 bases, with 12 bases lying between them. Germline V lookup: CDR1 SNHLY, CDR2 FYNNEI. CDR3 region: CASSESAGGSTDTQYF. CDR3 bases: TGTGCCAGCAGTGAAAGCGCGGGCGGGAGCACAGATACGCAGTATTTT.

This rearrangement joins TRBV2 to TRBJ2-5; 9 bases are a match to TRBD2. CDR3 length: 16 residues. The V segment lost 2 bases and the J segment 1 base; nucleotides outside the gene matches: 5. Germline CDR1 is SNHLY and CDR2 is FYNNEI. DNA of the CDR3: TGTGCCAGCAGTGAAACGGGGCGGGGGGGCCAAGAGACCCAGTACTTC. As protein: CASSETGRGGQETQYF. Supplemented by reference TRBV2 and TRBJ2-5, the full variable domain reads EPEVTQTPSHQVTQMGQEVILRCVPISNHLYFYWYRQILGQKVEFLVSFYNNEISEKSEIFDDQFSVERPDGSNFTLKIRSTKLEDSAMYFCASSETGRGGQETQYFGPGTRLLVL.

CDR3 residues: CASSFGLRQETQYF. DNA for the CDR3: TGTGCCAGCAGCTTCGGGCTTCGACAGGAGACCCAGTACTTC. The V gene is TRBV7-2, the J gene TRBJ2-5; possible D gene TRBD1, 5 bases. CDR1 SGHTA and CDR2 FQGNSA come from the germline V gene. The CDR3 covers 14 residues. V shed 3 bases and J shed 5 bases, with 13 bases lying between them.

This sequence joins TRBV28 and TRBJ2-5; tentatively, D is TRBD1 (6 bases). This CDR3 is built from 17 residues. Trimming removed 4 bases from V and 7 bases from J, with 25 bases in between. CDR1 and CDR2 from the germline V gene are MDHEN and SYDVKM. The CDR3 is CASSSPIRDNPRRTQYF. The DNA of the CDR3 is TGTGCCAGCAGTTCACCAATCAGGGACAACCCCAGGAGGACCCAGTACTTC. Together with reference TRBV28 and TRBJ2-5, the CDR3 gives the full variable domain: DVKVTQSSRYLVKRTGEKVFLECVQDMDHENMFWYRQDPGLGLRLIYFSYDVKMKEKGDIPEGYSVSREKKERFSLILESASTNQTSMYLCASSSPIRDNPRRTQYFGPGTRLLVL.

This sequence joins TRBV5-6 and TRBJ1-6, with TRBD1 as a possible D gene (5 bases). Trimming shortened V by 0 bases and J by 7 bases, and 8 bases separated the two germline ends. Germline V gene data show CDR1 as SGHDT and CDR2 as YYEEEE. CDR3 length: 14 amino acids. The CDR3 DNA follows: TGTGCCAGCAGCTTGGGACAGTTAAATTCACCCCTCCACTTT. Protein: CASSLGQLNSPLHF.

This chain links TRBV3-1 (or the pseudogene TRBV3-2) with TRBJ2-7; 10 bases are shared with TRBD2. Germline lookup yields CDR1 LGHDT and CDR2 YNNKEL (reference sequence). Unmatched junction bases numbered 8, after V lost 0 bases and J lost 0 bases. The CDR3 extends over 18 amino acids. The CDR3 coding sequence is TGTGCCAGCAGCCAAGATCATAGCGGGGGGTTGAGCTCCTACGAGCAGTACTTC. It translates to CASSQDHSGGLSSYEQYF.

The V call is TRBV2, the J call TRBJ2-1, with 11 positions matching TRBD2. This CDR3 contains 17 residues. Germline loops: CDR1 SNHLY, CDR2 FYNNEI. V was pared by 5 bases and J by 5 bases, with 11 bases of the junction left unmatched. The CDR3 protein is CASSYQLAGGRNNEQFF. Here the CDR3 DNA reads TGTGCCAGCAGTTATCAGCTAGCGGGGGGACGAAACAATGAGCAGTTCTTC.

V is TRBV7-9 and J is TRBJ2-1; maybe TRBD1 (5 bases). The V and J ends lost 5 bases and 7 bases respectively, with 9 bases between them. The CDR3 is 12 residues long. Looked up from germline, CDR1 is SEHNR and CDR2 is FQNEAQ (reference sequence). CDR3 amino acids: CASSATVNEQFF. The CDR3, as DNA: TGTGCCAGCAGCGCGACAGTAAATGAGCAGTTCTTC.

In this sample, this clone turned up a few times. V gene TRBV7-9 combines with J gene TRBJ1-5; the D gene is possibly TRBD1 (6 bases). V lost 5 bases and J lost 7, with 12 bases in between. Germline CDR1 is SEHNR and CDR2 is FQNEAQ (reference sequence). This CDR3 has 13 amino acids. CDR3: CASSGDTFQPQHF. CDR3 DNA: TGTGCCAGCAGCGGGGACACTTTCCAGCCCCAGCATTTT. Supplemented by reference TRBV7-9 and TRBJ1-5, the full variable domain reads DTGVSQNPRHKITKRGQNVTFRCDPISEHNRLYWYRQTLGQGPEFLTYFQNEAQLEKSRLLSDRFSAERPKGSFSTLEIQRTEQGDSAMYLCASSGDTFQPQHFGDGTRLSIL.

A single count supports this clone. The chain's CDR3 is CASSSRGTGTSGQFF. CDR3 in DNA: TGTGCCAGCAGCTCAAGGGGGACGGGGACTAGCGGGCAGTTCTTC. The rearrangement links TRBV7-2 to TRBJ2-1, with TRBD2 matching over 11 bases. The CDR3 loop spans 15 amino acids. Germline values: CDR1 SGHTA, CDR2 FQGNSA. V dropped 4 bases and J dropped 12; count of bases not matched to a gene: 11.

This clone was recorded once. The chain is built from TRBV15 and TRBJ2-2; D is ambiguous. The V end lost 3 bases, the J end lost 5 bases, and 13 bases lay between the germline ends. The CDR3 covers 15 residues. From germline, CDR1 is LNHNV and CDR2 YYDKDF (reference sequence). CDR3 DNA: TGTGCCACCAGCAGCCGGGTAGAGGCTACCGGGGAGCTGTTTTTT. Amino acids: CATSSRVEATGELFF. Full variable domain (rest looked up from reference TRBV15 and TRBJ2-2): DAMVIQNPRYQVTQFGKPVTLSCSQTLNHNVMYWYQQKSSQAPKLLFHYYDKDFNNEADTPDNFQSRRPNTSFCFLDIRSPGLGDTAMYLCATSSRVEATGELFFGEGSRLTVL.

The chain has TRBV11-2 and TRBJ2-1, with D unclear. Germline CDR1 reads SGHAT; CDR2 reads FQNNGV. The CDR3 contains 14 residues. V dropped 4 bases and J dropped 1 base, with 8 bases sitting between them. For the CDR3, the DNA is TGTGCCAGCAGCTCCTTACAGTCCTACAATGAGCAGTTCTTC. Translated, it gives CASSSLQSYNEQFF.

Details on this clone: Distinct nucleotide sequences in the sample also encode this CDR3. The rearrangement links TRBV5-1 to TRBJ2-1; TRBD2 matches at 11 bases. The CDR3 is made up of 15 amino acids. CDR1 and CDR2 from the germline V gene are SGHRS and YFSETQ. The trim removed 3 bases at V and 4 bases at J, leaving 3 bases unmatched. CDR3 nucleotides: TGCGCCAGCAGCTCCGGGACTAGCGGTTACAATGAGCAGTTCTTC. Translated: CASSSGTSGYNEQFF.

To note about this clone: Sequence at one end of the junction differs from germline and may be a read error. The chain couples TRBV5-1 to TRBJ2-7; D may be TRBD1 or TRBD2 (5 bases each). The CDR3 length is 13 residues. In germline, CDR1 is SGHRS, CDR2 YFSETQ. The DNA of the CDR3 is TGCGCCAGCAGCTTGGCCGGTGGGGACGAGAAGTACTTC. Protein: CASSLAGGDEKYF.

This chain uses TRBV29-1 with TRBJ1-2, with a possible D match to TRBD1 (5 bases). The germline V gene has CDR1 SQVTM and CDR2 ANQGSEA. The CDR3 consists of 14 residues. Trimming left V 3 bases short and J 1 base short, with 12 bases between. The CDR3 reads CSVDEWDGNYGYTF. The CDR3 DNA sequence: TGCAGCGTTGATGAGTGGGACGGTAACTATGGCTACACCTTC.

The chain has TRBV5-4 and TRBJ2-3; 13 bases are a match to TRBD2. V lost 4 bases and J lost 7; bases outside the gene matches: 9. CDR1 is SGHNT and CDR2 is YYREEE in the germline V gene (reference sequence). The CDR3 covers 16 residues. The CDR3 protein is CASSPTSGGKLNTQYF. The CDR3 region has the DNA TGTGCCAGCAGCCCGACTAGCGGGGGGAAATTGAATACGCAGTATTTT.